This TCR beta chain was sequenced during a study of blood T cell repertoires in COVID-19. Background on the study: PBMCs, B-cell-depleted T cells, or T cells provided the cDNA or gDNA that made up the material.

Libraries were prepared by immunoSEQ multiplex PCR; TCRdb keeps only in-frame clonotypes and omits some of them. The sample lists 210,000 or so clones, approximately 81% occurring once. Trimming took off 6 bases at V and 7 bases at J, with 22 bases between the two ends. The germline gives CDR1 KGHSH, CDR2 LQKENI. The CDR3 covers 15 residues. Sequencing was performed on peripheral blood. The rearrangement links TRBV18 to TRBJ2-7; D is uncertain. The sequence derives from a woman older than 75 with acute or convalescent COVID-19. The CDR3 loop is CASSRDIHSRLEQYF. The CDR3, as DNA: TGTGCCAGCTCCCGTGATATCCACAGCCGCTTGGAGCAGTACTTC.